A selection of T cell receptor beta chains follows, all from one sample in a study of blood T cell repertoires in COVID-19. Using immunoSEQ multiplex PCR, the repertoire was profiled, and TCRdb retains in-frame clones only, with some absent. The sample includes 200,000 to 250,000 clones, around 82% seen only once; the top ten take 3% to 4.5%. Specimen: peripheral blood. These receptors all stem from a woman older than 75 with acute or convalescent COVID-19. Both conserved end residues are part of each CDR3. Each record gives: J gene, D gene, clone size, V gene, CDR3 length, CDR3 DNA, CDR3 protein. A D gene is named only where the DNA matches it firmly. Expanded clones are given a class, and other clones once, few, many or no size at all.

j_gene: TRBJ1-5; d_gene: .; abundance: .; v_gene: TRBV7-2; len: 14; CDR3nt: TGTGCCAGCAGCTTACAGGGGATCAATCAGCCCCAGCATTTT; CDR3aa: CASSLQGINQPQHF
j_gene: TRBJ1-5; d_gene: .; abundance: .; v_gene: TRBV28; len: 12; CDR3nt: TGTGCCAGTCTTGAGGGCTTGGACCCCCCGCATTTT; CDR3aa: CASLEGLDPPHF
j_gene: TRBJ1-5; d_gene: .; abundance: .; v_gene: TRBV18; len: 14; CDR3nt: TGTGCCAGCTCACCTACGGGGGGCGACCAGCCCCAGCATTTT; CDR3aa: CASSPTGGDQPQHF
j_gene: TRBJ1-4; d_gene: TRBD1; abundance: .; v_gene: TRBV30; len: 14; CDR3nt: TGTGCCTGGGAACCCGGGACAGGGCGTGAAAAACTGTTTTTT; CDR3aa: CAWEPGTGREKLFF
j_gene: TRBJ1-2; d_gene: TRBD1; abundance: .; v_gene: TRBV7-3; len: 13; CDR3nt: TGTGCCAGCAGCGCGACAGGGGTCGGTGGCTACACCTTC; CDR3aa: CASSATGVGGYTF
j_gene: TRBJ1-3; d_gene: .; abundance: .; v_gene: TRBV30; len: 13; CDR3nt: TGTGCCTGGAGTGTACCGGGGGGGGACACCATATATTTT; CDR3aa: CAWSVPGGDTIYF
j_gene: TRBJ2-5; d_gene: .; abundance: .; v_gene: TRBV2; len: 11; CDR3nt: TGTGCCAGCAGAATCGCGGAGACCCAGTACTTC; CDR3aa: CASRIAETQYF
j_gene: TRBJ2-7; d_gene: TRBD2; abundance: .; v_gene: TRBV6-5; len: 16; CDR3nt: TGTGCCAGCAGTTCCCCGGGCGGGGGACCCTCCTACGAGCAGTACTTC; CDR3aa: CASSSPGGGPSYEQYF
j_gene: TRBJ2-1; d_gene: TRBD2; abundance: .; v_gene: TRBV4-2; len: 16; CDR3nt: TGTGCCAGCAGCCAAATACTGGCGGGGGTAAACAATGAGCAGTTCTTC; CDR3aa: CASSQILAGVNNEQFF
j_gene: TRBJ1-2; d_gene: .; abundance: .; v_gene: TRBV7-2; len: 13; CDR3nt: TGTGCCAGCAGCCCGGACAGTAACTATGGCTACACCTTC; CDR3aa: CASSPDSNYGYTF
j_gene: TRBJ2-7; d_gene: TRBD1; abundance: .; v_gene: TRBV28; len: 11; CDR3nt: TGTGCCAGCACCACAGGGGCCGAGCAGTACTTC; CDR3aa: CASTTGAEQYF
j_gene: TRBJ1-3; d_gene: .; abundance: .; v_gene: TRBV19; len: 14; CDR3nt: TGTGCCAGTAGTATCCAGGGGCCGGGAAACACCATATATTTT; CDR3aa: CASSIQGPGNTIYF
j_gene: TRBJ1-2; d_gene: .; abundance: once; v_gene: TRBV4-1; len: 14; CDR3nt: TGCGCCAGCAGCCAAGCAGGGTTCATCTATGGCTACACCTTC; CDR3aa: CASSQAGFIYGYTF
j_gene: TRBJ1-2; d_gene: TRBD1; abundance: .; v_gene: TRBV19; len: 14; CDR3nt: TGTGCCAGTAGTATTGGGACAGGGGTATATGGCTACACCTTC; CDR3aa: CASSIGTGVYGYTF
j_gene: TRBJ1-6; d_gene: .; abundance: .; v_gene: TRBV7-2; len: 14; CDR3nt: TGTGCCAGCAGCCTGGACAGTTATAATTCACCCCTCCACTTT; CDR3aa: CASSLDSYNSPLHF
j_gene: TRBJ2-3; d_gene: .; abundance: .; v_gene: TRBV5-1; len: 16; CDR3nt: TGCGCCAGCAGCTTGGGTGGCAGGGGACCCACAGATACGCAGTATTTT; CDR3aa: CASSLGGRGPTDTQYF
j_gene: TRBJ1-5; d_gene: .; abundance: once; v_gene: TRBV28; len: 13; CDR3nt: TGTGCCAGCAGTTTTAGCGGCAATCAGCCCCAGCATTTT; CDR3aa: CASSFSGNQPQHF
j_gene: TRBJ2-7; d_gene: TRBD2; abundance: once; v_gene: TRBV7-6; len: 15; CDR3nt: TGTGCCAGCAGCTTAGCCGGGGGGAGTACCTACGAGCAGTACTTC; CDR3aa: CASSLAGGSTYEQYF
j_gene: TRBJ1-3; d_gene: .; abundance: .; v_gene: TRBV7-2; len: 14; CDR3nt: TGTGCCAGCAGTTCCCAGGAGGCAGGGAGGCTAATATATTTT; CDR3aa: CASSSQEAGRLIYF
j_gene: TRBJ2-7; d_gene: .; abundance: .; v_gene: TRBV4-3; len: 15; CDR3nt: TGCGCCAGCAGCCAAGACCCAGCAGGGTCCTACGAGCAGTACTTC; CDR3aa: CASSQDPAGSYEQYF
j_gene: TRBJ1-2; d_gene: .; abundance: .; v_gene: TRBV19; len: 13; CDR3nt: TGTGCCAGTAGTAGCCAAGGGGGTGGCGGCTACACCTTC; CDR3aa: CASSSQGGGGYTF
j_gene: TRBJ1-5; d_gene: TRBD1; abundance: .; v_gene: TRBV19; len: 17; CDR3nt: TGTGCCAGTAGTTTGGGACAGGGGGCACGTAGCAATCAGCCCCAGCATTTT; CDR3aa: CASSLGQGARSNQPQHF
j_gene: TRBJ1-1; d_gene: .; abundance: .; v_gene: TRBV5-4; len: 15; CDR3nt: TGTGCCAGCAGCTTGGACAGGGTAAGAAACACTGAAGCTTTCTTT; CDR3aa: CASSLDRVRNTEAFF
j_gene: TRBJ1-1; d_gene: TRBD1; abundance: .; v_gene: TRBV27; len: 15; CDR3nt: TGTGCCAGCAGATTAGACAGGGTGAAGGACACTGAAGCTTTCTTT; CDR3aa: CASRLDRVKDTEAFF
j_gene: TRBJ1-5; d_gene: .; abundance: .; v_gene: TRBV5-5; len: 13; CDR3nt: TGTGCCAGCAGCTTAACAGGTAATCAGCCCCAGCATTTT; CDR3aa: CASSLTGNQPQHF
j_gene: TRBJ2-7; d_gene: TRBD2; abundance: once; v_gene: TRBV19; len: 14; CDR3nt: TGTGCCAGTAGTAACCCCGGGGGGGCGAGAGAGCAGTACTTC; CDR3aa: CASSNPGGAREQYF
j_gene: TRBJ2-7; d_gene: TRBD2; abundance: .; v_gene: TRBV4-1; len: 17; CDR3nt: TGCGCCAGCAGCCAAGATAGTGCTAGCGGGGGGGACTACGAGCAGTACTTC; CDR3aa: CASSQDSASGGDYEQYF
j_gene: TRBJ2-1; d_gene: .; abundance: once; v_gene: TRBV14; len: 15; CDR3nt: TGTGCCAGCAGCCTCCGGACAGTTTCCTACAATGAGCAGTTCTTC; CDR3aa: CASSLRTVSYNEQFF
j_gene: TRBJ2-7; d_gene: .; abundance: few; v_gene: TRBV18; len: 13; CDR3nt: TGTGCCAGCTCACCAAGACAAGCTTACGAGCAGTACTTC; CDR3aa: CASSPRQAYEQYF
j_gene: TRBJ2-2; d_gene: TRBD2; abundance: once; v_gene: TRBV19; len: 15; CDR3nt: TGTGCCAGTAGAGCGACTAGCGGGGTGGCCGGGGAGCTGTTTTTT; CDR3aa: CASRATSGVAGELFF
j_gene: TRBJ2-7; d_gene: TRBD1; abundance: .; v_gene: TRBV2; len: 12; CDR3nt: TGTGCCAGCAACAGGGGGTCCTACGAGCAGTACTTC; CDR3aa: CASNRGSYEQYF
j_gene: TRBJ2-1; d_gene: .; abundance: .; v_gene: TRBV5-1; len: 14; CDR3nt: TGCGCCAGCAGCACTCAGGACAGTTACAATGAGCAGTTCTTC; CDR3aa: CASSTQDSYNEQFF
j_gene: TRBJ1-1; d_gene: .; abundance: .; v_gene: TRBV7-2; len: 13; CDR3nt: TGTGCCAGCAGATTCCAGGGGTGGACTGAAGCTTTCTTT; CDR3aa: CASRFQGWTEAFF
j_gene: TRBJ2-1; d_gene: .; abundance: .; v_gene: TRBV5-5; len: 17; CDR3nt: TGTGCCAGCAGCCCGAACCTCCAACAGGGATGGGGTGGTGAGCAGTTCTTC; CDR3aa: CASSPNLQQGWGGEQFF